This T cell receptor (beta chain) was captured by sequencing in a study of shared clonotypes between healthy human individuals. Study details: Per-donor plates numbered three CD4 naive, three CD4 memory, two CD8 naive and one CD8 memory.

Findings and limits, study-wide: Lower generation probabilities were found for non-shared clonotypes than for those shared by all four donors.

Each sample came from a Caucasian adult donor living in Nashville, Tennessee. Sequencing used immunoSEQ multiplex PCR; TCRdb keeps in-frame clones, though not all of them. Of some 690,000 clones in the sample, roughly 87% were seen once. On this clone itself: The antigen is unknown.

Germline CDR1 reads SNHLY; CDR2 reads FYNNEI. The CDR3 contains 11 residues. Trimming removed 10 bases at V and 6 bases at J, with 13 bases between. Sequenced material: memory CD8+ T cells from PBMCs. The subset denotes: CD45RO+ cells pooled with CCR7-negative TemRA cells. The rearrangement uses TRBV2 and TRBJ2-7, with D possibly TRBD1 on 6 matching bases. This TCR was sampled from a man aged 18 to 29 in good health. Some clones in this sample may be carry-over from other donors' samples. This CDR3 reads CATLVGAEQYF. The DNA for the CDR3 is TGTGCCACCTTGGTGGGGGCCGAGCAGTACTTC.